This TCR beta chain was found in a study of shared clonotypes between healthy human individuals. Libraries were prepared by immunoSEQ multiplex PCR; TCRdb keeps only in-frame clonotypes and omits some of them. Of approximately 2.5 million clones listed, 90% to 95% are singletons. There are 16 residues in the CDR3. Germline V gives CDR1 SGHTA, CDR2 FQGNSA. The J segment lost 4 bases and the V segment lost 6 bases, leaving 14 bases of the junction unmatched. This chain uses TRBV7-2 with TRBJ1-1; TRBD1 matches 7 bases. The sequenced sample was naive CD4+ T cells from PBMCs. Subset noted: CD45RA+ positively selected. The receptor's source is a man aged 18 to 29 in good health. Some clones in this sample may be carry-over from other donors' samples. CDR3 amino acids: CASSSGRGRGGTEAFF. CDR3 coding DNA: TGTGCCAGCAGTTCGGGTAGGGGGCGCGGGGGCACTGAAGCTTTCTTT. Variable domain in full (rest from reference TRBV7-2 and TRBJ1-1): GAGVSQSPSNKVTEKGKDVELRCDPISGHTALYWYRQSLGQGLEFLIYFQGNSAPDKSGLPSDRFSAERTGGSVSTLTIQRTQQEDSAVYLCASSSGRGRGGTEAFFGQGTRLTVV.